This section outlines one TCR beta chain sequence together with its context. Assay: immunoSEQ multiplex PCR; the TCRdb copy retains only in-frame clones and omits some. The profile shows about 34,000 clones, 85% to 95% of them singletons. V was pared by 4 bases and J by 2 bases, with 11 bases between. The germline gives CDR1 SGHNT, CDR2 YENEEA. The CDR3 loop spans 14 amino acids. This sample is part of a study of control samples from healthy donors and cancer patients. The chain links TRBV11-3 to TRBJ1-2, with unresolved D. Sequenced input: PBMCs. The clonotype comes from a man in his forties with colorectal cancer. CDR3 in amino acids: CASSYSGVNYGYTF. CDR3 bases: TGTGCCAGCAGCTACTCCGGCGTGAACTATGGCTACACCTTC.